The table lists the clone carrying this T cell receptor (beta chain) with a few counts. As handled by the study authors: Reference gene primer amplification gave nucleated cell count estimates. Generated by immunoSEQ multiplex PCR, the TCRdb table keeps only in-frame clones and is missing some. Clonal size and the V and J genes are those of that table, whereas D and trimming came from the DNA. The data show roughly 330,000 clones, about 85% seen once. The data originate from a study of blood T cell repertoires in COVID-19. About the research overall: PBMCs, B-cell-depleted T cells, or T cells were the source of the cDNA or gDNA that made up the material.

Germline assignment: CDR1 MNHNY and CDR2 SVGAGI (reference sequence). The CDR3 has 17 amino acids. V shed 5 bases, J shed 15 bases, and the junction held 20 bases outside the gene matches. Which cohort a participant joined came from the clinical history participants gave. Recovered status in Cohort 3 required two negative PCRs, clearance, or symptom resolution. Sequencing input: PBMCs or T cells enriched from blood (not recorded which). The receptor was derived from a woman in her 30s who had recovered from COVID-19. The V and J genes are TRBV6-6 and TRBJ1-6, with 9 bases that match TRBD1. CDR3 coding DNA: TGTGCCAGCAGTCCTTATTCGGGACAGGGAATTCGGTCGCTCCTCCACTTT. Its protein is CASSPYSGQGIRSLLHF.